The 4 T cell receptor beta chains in this list originate from one sample, sequenced in a study of cytomegalovirus exposure and HLA in healthy donors. Assay: immunoSEQ multiplex PCR; the TCRdb copy retains only in-frame clones and omits some. The sample includes about 50,000 clones, roughly nine tenths seen only once; the top ten take more than 0.95%. Sequencing used PBMCs. The receptors shown here come from a man aged 18 to 29 in good health and CMV-seronegative.

A single count supports this clone. The V and J genes are TRBV19 and TRBJ2-7; D perhaps matches TRBD2 (5 bases). This CDR3 is 12 amino acids long. Trimming left V 9 bases short and J 6 bases short, with 15 bases between. The germline gives CDR1 LNHDA, CDR2 SQIVND (reference sequence). The CDR3 nucleotides are TGTGCCAGCTCCCAACGGGGTCCCGAGCAGTACTTC. Encoded protein: CASSQRGPEQYF.

The V gene is TRBV5-6, the J gene TRBJ1-1; no reliable D call. The CDR3 is 13 amino acids. The V and J ends lost 2 bases and 4 bases respectively, with 9 bases between them. Germline V gene sequence: CDR1 SGHDT, CDR2 YYEEEE. The CDR3 DNA reads as TGTGCCAGCAGCTTTCCGGGTTCCACTGAAGCTTTCTTT. Translated: CASSFPGSTEAFF. Together with reference TRBV5-6 and TRBJ1-1, the CDR3 gives the full variable domain: DAGVTQSPTHLIKTRGQQVTLRCSPKSGHDTVSWYQQALGQGPQFIFQYYEEEERQRGNFPDRFSGHQFPNYSSELNVNALLLGDSALYLCASSFPGSTEAFFGQGTRLTVV.

The genes are TRBV19 and TRBJ2-5, with TRBD1 matching 7 bases. Germline-derived CDR1 and CDR2 are LNHDA and SQIVND (reference sequence). V shed 4 bases, J shed 5 bases, and the junction held 7 bases outside the gene matches. The CDR3 length is 14 residues. CDR3 nucleotide sequence: TGTGCCAGTAGTAGAGGGGGCAGTTCCGAGACCCAGTACTTC. This sequence encodes CASSRGGSSETQYF. The full variable domain, completed using reference TRBV19 and TRBJ2-5, is DGGITQSPKYLFRKEGQNVTLSCEQNLNHDAMYWYRQDPGQGLRLIYYSQIVNDFQKGDIAEGYSVSREKKESFPLTVTSAQKNPTAFYLCASSRGGSSETQYFGPGTRLLVL.

The rearrangement joins TRBV4-3 to TRBJ2-7, with 9 nucleotides matching TRBD1. There are 16 residues in the CDR3. The V gene end was trimmed by 0 bases and the J gene end by 4 bases; junction bases not matched to a gene: 7. In germline, CDR1 is LGHNA, CDR2 YSLEER. CDR3 residues: CASSQDSGQGNYEQYF. The CDR3 DNA is TGCGCCAGCAGCCAAGATTCGGGACAGGGTAATTACGAGCAGTACTTC.